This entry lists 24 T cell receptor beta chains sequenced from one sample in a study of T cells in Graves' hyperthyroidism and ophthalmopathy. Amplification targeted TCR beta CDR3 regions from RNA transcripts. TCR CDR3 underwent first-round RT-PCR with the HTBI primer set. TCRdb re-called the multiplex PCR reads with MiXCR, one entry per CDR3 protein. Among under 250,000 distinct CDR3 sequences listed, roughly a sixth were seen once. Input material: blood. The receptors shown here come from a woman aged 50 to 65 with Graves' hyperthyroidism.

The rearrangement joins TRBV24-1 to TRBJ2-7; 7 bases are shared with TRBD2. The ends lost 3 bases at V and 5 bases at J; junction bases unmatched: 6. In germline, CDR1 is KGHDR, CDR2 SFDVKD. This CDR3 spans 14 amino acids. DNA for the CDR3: TGTGCCACCAGTGATCCCTCGGGGGGTGACGAGCAGTACTTC. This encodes CATSDPSGGDEQYF.

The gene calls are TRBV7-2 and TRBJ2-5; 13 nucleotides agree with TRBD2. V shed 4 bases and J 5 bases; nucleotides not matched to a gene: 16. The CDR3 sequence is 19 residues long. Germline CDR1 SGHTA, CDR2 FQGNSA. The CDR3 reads CASSSPQGLAGWGGETQYF. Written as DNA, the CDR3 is TGTGCCAGCAGCTCCCCGCAGGGACTAGCGGGATGGGGCGGGGAGACCCAGTACTTC.

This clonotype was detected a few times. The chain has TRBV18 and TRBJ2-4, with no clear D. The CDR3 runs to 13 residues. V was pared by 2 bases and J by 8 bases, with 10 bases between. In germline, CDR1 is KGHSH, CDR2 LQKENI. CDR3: CASSPGLGDIQYF. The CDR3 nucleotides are TGTGCCAGCTCACCAGGGTTAGGAGACATTCAGTACTTC.

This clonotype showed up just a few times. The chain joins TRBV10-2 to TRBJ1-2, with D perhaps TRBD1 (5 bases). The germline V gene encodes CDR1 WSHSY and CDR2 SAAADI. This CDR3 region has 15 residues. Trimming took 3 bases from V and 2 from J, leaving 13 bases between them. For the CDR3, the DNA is TGCGCCAGCAGTGACGTGGACACTCGAAACTATGGCTACACCTTC. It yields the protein CASSDVDTRNYGYTF.

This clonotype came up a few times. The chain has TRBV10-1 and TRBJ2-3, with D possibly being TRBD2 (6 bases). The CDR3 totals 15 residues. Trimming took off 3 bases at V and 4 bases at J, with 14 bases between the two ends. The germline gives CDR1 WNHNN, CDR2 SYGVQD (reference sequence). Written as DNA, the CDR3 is TGCGCCAGCAGTGACGGGGGTCCGGGGGCAGATACGCAGTATTTT. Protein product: CASSDGGPGADTQYF.

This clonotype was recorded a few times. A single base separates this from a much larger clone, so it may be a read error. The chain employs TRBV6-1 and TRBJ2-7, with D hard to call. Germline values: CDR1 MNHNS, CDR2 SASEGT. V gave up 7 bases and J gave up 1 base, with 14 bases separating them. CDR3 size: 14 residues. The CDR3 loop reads CASTRAVLSYEQYF. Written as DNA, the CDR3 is TGTGCCAGCACCCGGGCAGTACTATCCTACGAGCAGTACTTC.

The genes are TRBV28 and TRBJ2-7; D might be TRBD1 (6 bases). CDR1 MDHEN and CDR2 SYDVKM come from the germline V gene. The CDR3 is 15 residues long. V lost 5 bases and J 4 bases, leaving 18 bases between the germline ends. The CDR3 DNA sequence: TGTGCCAGCAGTAAGGTGGGCCGGACAGAATACGAGCAGTACTTC. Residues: CASSKVGRTEYEQYF.

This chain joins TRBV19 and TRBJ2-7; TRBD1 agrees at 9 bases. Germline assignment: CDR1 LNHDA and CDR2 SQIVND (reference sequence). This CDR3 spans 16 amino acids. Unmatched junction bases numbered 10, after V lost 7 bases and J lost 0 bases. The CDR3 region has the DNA TGTGCCAGTACCCCAAGGACAGGGGCTACCTCCTACGAGCAGTACTTC. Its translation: CASTPRTGATSYEQYF.

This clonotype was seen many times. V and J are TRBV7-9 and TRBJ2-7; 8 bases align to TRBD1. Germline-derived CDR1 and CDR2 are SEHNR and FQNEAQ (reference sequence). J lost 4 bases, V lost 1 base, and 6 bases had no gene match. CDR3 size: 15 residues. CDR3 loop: CASSLESGDRYEQYF. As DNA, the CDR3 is TGTGCCAGCAGCTTAGAGTCGGGGGACAGGTACGAGCAGTACTTC.

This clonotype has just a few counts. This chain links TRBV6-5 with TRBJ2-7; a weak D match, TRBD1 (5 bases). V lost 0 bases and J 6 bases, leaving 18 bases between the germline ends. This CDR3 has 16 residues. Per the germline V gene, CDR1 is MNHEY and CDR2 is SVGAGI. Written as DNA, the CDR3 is TGTGCCAGCAGTTACTCCGGCCAGGGTTTAATTGGCGAGCAGTACTTC. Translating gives CASSYSGQGLIGEQYF.

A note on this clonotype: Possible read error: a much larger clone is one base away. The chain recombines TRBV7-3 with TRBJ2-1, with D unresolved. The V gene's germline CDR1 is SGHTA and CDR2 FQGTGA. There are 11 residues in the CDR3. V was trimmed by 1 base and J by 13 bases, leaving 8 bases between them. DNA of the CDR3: TGTGCCAGCAGCTTAAAGGGTGATCAGTTCTTC. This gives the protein CASSLKGDQFF.

The DNA for the CDR3 is TGTGCCAGCAGCATTGATGGGGGCAATCAGCCCCAGCATTTT. This encodes CASSIDGGNQPQHF. The chain recombines TRBV7-2 with TRBJ1-5; D is uncertain. This CDR3 is built from 14 residues. V was clipped by 5 bases and J by 2 bases, with 10 bases between them. Germline assignment: CDR1 SGHTA and CDR2 FQGNSA.

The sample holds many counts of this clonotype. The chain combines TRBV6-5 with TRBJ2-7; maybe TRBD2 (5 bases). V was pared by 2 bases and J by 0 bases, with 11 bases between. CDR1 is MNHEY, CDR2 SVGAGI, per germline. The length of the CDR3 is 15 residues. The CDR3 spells CASSYAWESSYEQYF. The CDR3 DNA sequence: TGTGCCAGCAGTTACGCCTGGGAGAGCTCCTACGAGCAGTACTTC.

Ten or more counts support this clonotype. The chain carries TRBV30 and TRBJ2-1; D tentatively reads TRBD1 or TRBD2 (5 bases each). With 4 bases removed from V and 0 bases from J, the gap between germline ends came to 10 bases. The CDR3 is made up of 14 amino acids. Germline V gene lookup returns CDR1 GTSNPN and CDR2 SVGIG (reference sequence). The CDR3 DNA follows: TGTGCCTGGAAGTCAGGGAGCTCCTACAATGAGCAGTTCTTC. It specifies CAWKSGSSYNEQFF.

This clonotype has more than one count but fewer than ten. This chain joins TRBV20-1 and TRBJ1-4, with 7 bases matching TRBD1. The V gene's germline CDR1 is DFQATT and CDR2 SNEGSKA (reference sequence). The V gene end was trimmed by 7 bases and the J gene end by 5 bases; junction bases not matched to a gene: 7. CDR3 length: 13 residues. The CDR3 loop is CSVPGQLNEKLFF. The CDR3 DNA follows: TGCAGTGTTCCGGGACAGCTAAATGAAAAACTGTTTTTT.

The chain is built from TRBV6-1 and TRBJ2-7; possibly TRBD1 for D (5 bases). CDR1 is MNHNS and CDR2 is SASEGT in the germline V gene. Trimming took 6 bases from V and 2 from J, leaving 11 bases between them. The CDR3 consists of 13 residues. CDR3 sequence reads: CASRGAETYEQYF. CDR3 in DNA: TGTGCCAGCAGAGGGGCGGAGACCTACGAGCAGTACTTC.

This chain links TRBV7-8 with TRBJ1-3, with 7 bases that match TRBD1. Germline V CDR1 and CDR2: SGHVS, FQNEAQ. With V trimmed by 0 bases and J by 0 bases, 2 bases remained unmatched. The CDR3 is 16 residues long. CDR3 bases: TGTGCCAGCAGCTTAGCGGGACAGAACTCTGGAAACACCATATATTTT. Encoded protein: CASSLAGQNSGNTIYF.

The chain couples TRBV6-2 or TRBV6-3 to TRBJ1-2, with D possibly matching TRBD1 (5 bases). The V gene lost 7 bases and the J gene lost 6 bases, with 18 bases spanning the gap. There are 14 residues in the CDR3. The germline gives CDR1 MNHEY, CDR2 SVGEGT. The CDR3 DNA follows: TGTGCCAGCACCCGTCCCTCAGGACAAAATGGCTACACCTTC. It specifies CASTRPSGQNGYTF.

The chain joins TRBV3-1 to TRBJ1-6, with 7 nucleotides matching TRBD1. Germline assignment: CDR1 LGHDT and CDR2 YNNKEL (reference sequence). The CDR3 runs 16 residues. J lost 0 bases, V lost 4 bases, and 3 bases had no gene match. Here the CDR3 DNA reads TGTGCCAGCAGCCCGGACAGGAGCTCCTATAATTCACCCCTCCACTTT. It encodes CASSPDRSSYNSPLHF.

The CDR3 spells CASSGGIGGTQYF. The CDR3 DNA sequence: TGTGCCAGCAGTGGGGGGATTGGGGGGACCCAGTACTTC. V gene TRBV12-3 or TRBV12-4 combines with J gene TRBJ2-5, with a possible D match to TRBD2 (6 bases). V was clipped by 5 bases and J by 7 bases, with 14 bases between them. The CDR3 spans 13 residues.

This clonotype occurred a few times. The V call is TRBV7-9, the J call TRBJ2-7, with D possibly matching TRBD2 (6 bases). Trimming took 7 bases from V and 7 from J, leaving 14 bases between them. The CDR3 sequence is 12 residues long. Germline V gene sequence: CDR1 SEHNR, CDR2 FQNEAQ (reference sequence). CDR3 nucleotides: TGTGCCAGCAACGGAGGGGCGGAGGAGCAGTACTTC. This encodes CASNGGAEEQYF.

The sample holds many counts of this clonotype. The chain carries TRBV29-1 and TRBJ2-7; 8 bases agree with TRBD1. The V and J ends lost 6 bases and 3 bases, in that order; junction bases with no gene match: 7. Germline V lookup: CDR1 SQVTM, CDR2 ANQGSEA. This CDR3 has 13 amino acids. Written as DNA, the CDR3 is TGCAGCGTCGGACAGGGAAATCTCTACGAGCAGTACTTC. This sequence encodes CSVGQGNLYEQYF.

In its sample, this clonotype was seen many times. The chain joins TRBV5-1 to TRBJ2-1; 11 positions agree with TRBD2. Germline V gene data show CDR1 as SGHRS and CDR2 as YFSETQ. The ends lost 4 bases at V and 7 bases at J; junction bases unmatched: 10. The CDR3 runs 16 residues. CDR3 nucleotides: TGCGCCAGCAGCACCGATAGCGGGAGGGCCTTGAATGAGCAGTTCTTC. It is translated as CASSTDSGRALNEQFF.

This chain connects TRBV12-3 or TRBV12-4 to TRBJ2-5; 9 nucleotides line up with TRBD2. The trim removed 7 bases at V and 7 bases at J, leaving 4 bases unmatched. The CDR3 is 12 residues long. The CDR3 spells CASNPSGATQYF. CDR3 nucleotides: TGTGCCAGCAACCCTAGCGGGGCGACCCAGTACTTC.